Listed below are T cell receptor beta chains from one sample, sequenced in a study of graft-versus-host responses after intestinal transplantation. The table came from immunoSEQ multiplex PCR; TCRdb's copy has only in-frame clones and leaves some out. The sample yields 98,000 or so clones, 87% seen once. These receptors have no identified antigens. The specimen comprised unstimulated CD4+ T cells sorted from spleen or lymph node cells, sampled before intestinal transplant. These receptors were collected from a human donor who received an intestinal transplant. Both conserved end residues are part of each CDR3. Fields, in order: J gene, V gene, CDR3 protein.

>TRBJ2-3|TRBV4-1
CASSNTDTQYF
>TRBJ2-5|TRBV19
CASSIDRGGTQYF
>TRBJ1-1|TRBV6-5
CASSRGGNMNTEAFF
>TRBJ1-5|TRBV7-9
CASSWGQGGQPQHF
>TRBJ2-4|TRBV6-1
CASSSANKNIQYF
>TRBJ1-1|TRBV28
CASSRMGGREPKAFF
>TRBJ1-4|TRBV2
CASSEGQGKLFF
>TRBJ2-2|TRBV10-3
CAISGLGLTNTGELFF
>TRBJ1-2|TRBV11-2
CASSLEGLGYGYTF
>TRBJ2-4|TRBV29-1
CSVVHPLAKNIQYF
>TRBJ2-3|TRBV5-4
CASSLEYTDTQYF
>TRBJ2-1|TRBV28
CASTGSYNEQFF
>TRBJ2-3|TRBV5-4
CASPSRAGITDTQYF
>TRBJ1-1|TRBV30
CAWSRGAWAEAFF
>TRBJ1-1|TRBV5-1
CASTPRGLNTEAFF